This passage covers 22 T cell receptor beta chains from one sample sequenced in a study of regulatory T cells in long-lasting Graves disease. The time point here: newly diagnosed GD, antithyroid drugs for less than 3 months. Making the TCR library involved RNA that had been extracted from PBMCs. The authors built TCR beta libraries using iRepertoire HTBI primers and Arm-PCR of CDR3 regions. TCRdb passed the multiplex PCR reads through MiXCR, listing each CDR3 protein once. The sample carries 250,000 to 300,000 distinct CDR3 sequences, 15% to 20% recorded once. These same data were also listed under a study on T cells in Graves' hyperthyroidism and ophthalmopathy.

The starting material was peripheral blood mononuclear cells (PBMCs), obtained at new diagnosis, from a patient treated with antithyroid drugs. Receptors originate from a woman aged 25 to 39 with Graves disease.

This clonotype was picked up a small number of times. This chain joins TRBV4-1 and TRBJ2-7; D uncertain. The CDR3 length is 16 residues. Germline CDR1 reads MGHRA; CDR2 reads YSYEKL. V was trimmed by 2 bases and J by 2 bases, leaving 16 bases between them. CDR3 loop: CASSQNFGGETYEQYF. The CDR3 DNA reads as TGCGCCAGCAGCCAAAATTTTGGTGGGGAAACCTACGAGCAGTACTTC.

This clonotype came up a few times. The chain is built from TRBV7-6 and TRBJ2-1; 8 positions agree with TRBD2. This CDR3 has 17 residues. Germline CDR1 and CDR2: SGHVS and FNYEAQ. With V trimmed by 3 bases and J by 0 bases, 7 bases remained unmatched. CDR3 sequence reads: CASSFSGGTDSYNEQFF. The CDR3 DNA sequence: TGTGCCAGCAGCTTTTCGGGGGGGACTGACTCCTACAATGAGCAGTTCTTC.

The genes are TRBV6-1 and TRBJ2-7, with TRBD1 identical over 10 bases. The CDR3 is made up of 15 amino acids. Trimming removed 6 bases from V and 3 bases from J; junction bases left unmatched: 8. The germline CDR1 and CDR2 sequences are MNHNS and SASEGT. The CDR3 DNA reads TGTGCCAGCAGGTCATCCGGGACAGGGGTCTACGAGCAGTACTTC. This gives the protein CASRSSGTGVYEQYF.

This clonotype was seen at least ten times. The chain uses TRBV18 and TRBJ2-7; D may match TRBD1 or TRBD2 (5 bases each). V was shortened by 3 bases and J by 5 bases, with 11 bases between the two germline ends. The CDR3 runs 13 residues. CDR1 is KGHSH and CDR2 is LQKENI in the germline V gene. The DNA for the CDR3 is TGTGCCAGCTCACCCTATGGGGGTAACGAGCAGTACTTC. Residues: CASSPYGGNEQYF. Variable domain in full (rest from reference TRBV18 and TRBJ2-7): NAGVMQNPRHLVRRRGQEARLRCSPMKGHSHVYWYRQLPEEGLKFMVYLQKENIIDESGMPKERFSAEFPKEGPSILRIQQVVRGDSAAYFCASSPYGGNEQYFGPGTRLTVT.

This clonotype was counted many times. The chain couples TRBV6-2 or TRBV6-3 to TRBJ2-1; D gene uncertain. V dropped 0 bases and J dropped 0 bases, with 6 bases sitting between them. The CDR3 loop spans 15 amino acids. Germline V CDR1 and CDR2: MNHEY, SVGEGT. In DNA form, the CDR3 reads TGTGCCAGCAGTTACTCTTCGAGCTCCTACAATGAGCAGTTCTTC. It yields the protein CASSYSSSSYNEQFF.

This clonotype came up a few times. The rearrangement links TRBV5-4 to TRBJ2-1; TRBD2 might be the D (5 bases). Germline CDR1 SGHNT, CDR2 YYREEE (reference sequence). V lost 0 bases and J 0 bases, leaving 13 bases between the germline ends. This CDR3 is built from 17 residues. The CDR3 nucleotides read TGTGCCAGCAGCTTGGTCCGGGGATCGGGCTCCTACAATGAGCAGTTCTTC. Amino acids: CASSLVRGSGSYNEQFF. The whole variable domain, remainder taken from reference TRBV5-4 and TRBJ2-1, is ETGVTQSPTHLIKTRGQQVTLRCSSQSGHNTVSWYQQALGQGPQFIFQYYREEENGRGNFPPRFSGLQFPNYSSELNVNALELDDSALYLCASSLVRGSGSYNEQFFGPGTRLTVL.

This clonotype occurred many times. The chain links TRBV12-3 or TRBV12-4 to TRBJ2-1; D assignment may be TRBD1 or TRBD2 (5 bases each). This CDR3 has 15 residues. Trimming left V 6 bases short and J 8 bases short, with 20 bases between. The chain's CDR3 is CASSHRDLTQYEQFF. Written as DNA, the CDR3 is TGTGCCAGCAGCCACCGGGACCTAACACAATATGAGCAGTTCTTC.

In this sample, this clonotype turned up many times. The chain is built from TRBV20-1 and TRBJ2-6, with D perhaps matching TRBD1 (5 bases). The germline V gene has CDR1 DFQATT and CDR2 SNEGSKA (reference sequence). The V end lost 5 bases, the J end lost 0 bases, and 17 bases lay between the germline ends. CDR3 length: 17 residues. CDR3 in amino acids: CSAVAQLTGSGANVLTF. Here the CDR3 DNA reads TGCAGTGCTGTCGCACAACTTACAGGCTCTGGGGCCAACGTCCTGACTTTC.

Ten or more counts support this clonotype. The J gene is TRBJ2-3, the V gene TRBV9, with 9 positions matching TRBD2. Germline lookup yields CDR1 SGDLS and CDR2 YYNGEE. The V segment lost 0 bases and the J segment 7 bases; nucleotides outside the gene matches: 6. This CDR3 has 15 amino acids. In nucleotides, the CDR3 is TGTGCCAGCAGCGTAGTAGCGGGGGCGACACATACGCAGTATTTT. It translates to CASSVVAGATHTQYF.

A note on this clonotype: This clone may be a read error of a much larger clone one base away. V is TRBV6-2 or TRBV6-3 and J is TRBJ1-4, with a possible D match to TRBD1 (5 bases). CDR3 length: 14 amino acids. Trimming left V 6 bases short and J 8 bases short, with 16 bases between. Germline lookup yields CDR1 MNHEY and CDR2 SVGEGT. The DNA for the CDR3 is TGTGCCAGCAGCAAACAGGATATTAACGAAAAACTGTTTTTT. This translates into CASSKQDINEKLFF.

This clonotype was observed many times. CDR3 sequence (DNA): TGTGCCAGTAGTATGGGCAGGGGGCAAGGCTATGGCTACACCTTC. It is translated as CASSMGRGQGYGYTF. The gene calls are TRBV19 and TRBJ1-2; 8 nucleotides align to TRBD1. The V segment lost 3 bases and the J segment 4 bases; nucleotides outside the gene matches: 7. CDR3 length: 15 residues. CDR1 and CDR2 (germline): LNHDA, SQIVND (reference sequence).

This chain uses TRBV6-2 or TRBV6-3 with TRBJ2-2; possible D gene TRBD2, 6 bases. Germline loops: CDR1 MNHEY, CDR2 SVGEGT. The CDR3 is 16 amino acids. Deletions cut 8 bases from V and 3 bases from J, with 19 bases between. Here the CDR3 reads CASAGRQRKDTGELFF. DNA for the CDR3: TGTGCCAGCGCGGGGCGGCAAAGGAAGGACACCGGGGAGCTGTTTTTT.

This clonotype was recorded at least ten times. In nucleotides, the CDR3 is TGTGCCAGCAGCTTAGCGCAGGGGGCGAACGATGGCTACACCTTC. Translated, it gives CASSLAQGANDGYTF. The chain is built from TRBV7-9 and TRBJ1-2; 8 bases are a match to TRBD1. Germline V gene lookup returns CDR1 SEHNR and CDR2 FQNEAQ (reference sequence). With 0 bases clipped from V and 6 bases from J, the junction kept 6 bases outside the gene matches. The CDR3 contains 15 residues.

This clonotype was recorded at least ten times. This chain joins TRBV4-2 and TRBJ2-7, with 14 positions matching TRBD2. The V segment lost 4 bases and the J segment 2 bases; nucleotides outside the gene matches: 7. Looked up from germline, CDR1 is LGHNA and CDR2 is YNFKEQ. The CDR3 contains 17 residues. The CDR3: CASSPRTSGGTAYEQYF. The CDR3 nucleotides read TGTGCCAGCAGCCCCCGGACTAGCGGGGGGACAGCCTACGAGCAGTACTTC.

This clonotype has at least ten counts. The CDR3 DNA reads TGTGCCAGCAGTTGGGACCGGGCGGAGCCCCAGCATTTT. It yields the protein CASSWDRAEPQHF. The rearrangement uses TRBV2 and TRBJ1-5; TRBD1 is a possible D gene (5 bases). The CDR3 covers 13 residues. Trimming removed 5 bases from V and 8 bases from J, with 13 bases in between. Germline V gene data show CDR1 as SNHLY and CDR2 as FYNNEI.

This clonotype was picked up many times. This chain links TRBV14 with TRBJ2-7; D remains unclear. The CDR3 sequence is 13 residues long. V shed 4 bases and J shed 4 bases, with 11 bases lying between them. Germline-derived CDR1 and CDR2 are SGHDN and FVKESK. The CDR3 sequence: CASSRARRYEQYF. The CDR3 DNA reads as TGTGCCAGCAGCCGAGCACGTCGTTACGAGCAGTACTTC.

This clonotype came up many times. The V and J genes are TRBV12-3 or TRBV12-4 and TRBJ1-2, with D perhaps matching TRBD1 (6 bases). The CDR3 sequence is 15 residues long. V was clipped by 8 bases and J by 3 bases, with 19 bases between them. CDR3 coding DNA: TGTGCCAGCGGCCCACAGGGTAGCCTTGACTATGGCTACACCTTC. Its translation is CASGPQGSLDYGYTF.

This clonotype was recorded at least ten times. CDR3 DNA: TGTGCCAGCAGCGGACTAGCGGAAGAGACCCAGTACTTC. Translating it yields CASSGLAEETQYF. The V gene is TRBV9, the J gene TRBJ2-5; TRBD2 aligns across 9 bases. The germline V gene has CDR1 SGDLS and CDR2 YYNGEE. This CDR3 contains 13 residues. V lost 3 bases to trimming and J lost 3 bases; unmatched junction nucleotides: 0.

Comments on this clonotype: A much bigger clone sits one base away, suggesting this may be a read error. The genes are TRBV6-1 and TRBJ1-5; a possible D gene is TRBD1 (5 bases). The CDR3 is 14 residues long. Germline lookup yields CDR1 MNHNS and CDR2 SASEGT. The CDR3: CAGSDVRGNQPQHF. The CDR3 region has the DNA TGTGCCGGCAGTGATGTCAGGGGCAATCAGCCCCAGCATTTT.

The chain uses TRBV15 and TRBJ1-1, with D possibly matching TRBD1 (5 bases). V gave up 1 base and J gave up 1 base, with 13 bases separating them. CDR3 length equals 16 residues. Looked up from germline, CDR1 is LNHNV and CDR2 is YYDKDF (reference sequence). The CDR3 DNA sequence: TGTGCCACCAGCAGAGGGGGGAAGGGAGCGAACACTGAAGCTTTCTTT. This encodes CATSRGGKGANTEAFF.

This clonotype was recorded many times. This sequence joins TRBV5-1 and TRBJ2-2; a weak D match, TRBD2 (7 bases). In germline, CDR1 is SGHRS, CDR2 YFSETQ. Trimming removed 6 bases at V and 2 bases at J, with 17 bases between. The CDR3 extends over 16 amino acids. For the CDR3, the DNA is TGCGCCAGCAACCTCGGGGGGACACCCAACACCGGGGAGCTGTTTTTT. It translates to CASNLGGTPNTGELFF.

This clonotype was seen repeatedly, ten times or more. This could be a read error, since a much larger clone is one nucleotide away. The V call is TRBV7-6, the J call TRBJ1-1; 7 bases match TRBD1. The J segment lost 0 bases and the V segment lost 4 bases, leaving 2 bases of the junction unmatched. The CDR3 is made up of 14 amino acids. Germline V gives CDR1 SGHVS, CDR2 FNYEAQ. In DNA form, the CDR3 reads TGTGCCAGCAGCTCGGGACAGATGAACACTGAAGCTTTCTTT. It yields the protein CASSSGQMNTEAFF.